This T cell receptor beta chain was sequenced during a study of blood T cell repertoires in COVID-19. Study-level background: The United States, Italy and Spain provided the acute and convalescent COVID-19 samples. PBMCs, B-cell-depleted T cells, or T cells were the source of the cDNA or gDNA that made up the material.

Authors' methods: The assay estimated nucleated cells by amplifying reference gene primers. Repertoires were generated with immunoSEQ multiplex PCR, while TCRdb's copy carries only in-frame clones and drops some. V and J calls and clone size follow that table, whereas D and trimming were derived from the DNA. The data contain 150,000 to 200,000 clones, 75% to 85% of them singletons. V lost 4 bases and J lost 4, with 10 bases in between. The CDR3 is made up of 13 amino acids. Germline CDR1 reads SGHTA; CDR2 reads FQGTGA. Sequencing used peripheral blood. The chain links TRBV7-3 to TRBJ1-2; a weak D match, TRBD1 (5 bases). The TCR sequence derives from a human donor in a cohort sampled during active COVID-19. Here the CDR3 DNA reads TGTGCCAGCAGCTCCCTGGGGGGCTATGGCTACACCTTC. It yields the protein CASSSLGGYGYTF.